Below, 2 T cell receptor beta chains from the same sample are listed, as sequenced in a study of shared clonotypes between healthy human individuals. The data were produced by immunoSEQ multiplex PCR, yet TCRdb's version contains in-frame clones alone and is incomplete. The data hold 2 million to 2.5 million clones, with 95% observed a single time. The sample taken for sequencing was naive CD4+ T cells sorted from blood. The subset is: CD45RA+ positively selected. The receptors originated from a man younger than 35 in good health.

The chain combines TRBV6-1 with TRBJ2-3; TRBD1 aligns across 9 bases. The V and J ends lost 8 bases and 6 bases, in that order; junction bases with no gene match: 12. The V gene's germline CDR1 is MNHNS and CDR2 SASEGT. The CDR3 covers 15 residues. CDR3 region: CASGTWDRAADTQYF. CDR3 in DNA: TGTGCCAGCGGAACCTGGGACAGGGCGGCCGATACGCAGTATTTT.

Only a few counts were recorded for this clone. Other DNA sequences in this sample translate to the same CDR3. This chain connects TRBV2 to TRBJ1-5, with a possible D match to TRBD1 (5 bases). The CDR3 loop spans 12 amino acids. V shed 7 bases and J shed 7 bases, with 11 bases lying between them. Germline lookup yields CDR1 SNHLY and CDR2 FYNNEI. The CDR3 spells CASTGEGQPQHF. Here the CDR3 DNA reads TGTGCCAGCACGGGGGAAGGGCAGCCCCAGCATTTT. Full variable domain (missing parts from reference TRBV2 and TRBJ1-5): EPEVTQTPSHQVTQMGQEVILRCVPISNHLYFYWYRQILGQKVEFLVSFYNNEISEKSEIFDDQFSVERPDGSNFTLKIRSTKLEDSAMYFCASTGEGQPQHFGDGTRLSIL.